The T cell receptor (beta chain) under discussion was sequenced for a study of control samples from healthy donors and cancer patients. Sequencing was performed with immunoSEQ multiplex PCR; in TCRdb, only in-frame clones are kept and a portion is missing. The sample contains about 150,000 clones, about 86% of which appear only once. Trimming took 3 bases from V and 3 from J, leaving 12 bases between them. The V gene's germline CDR1 is SGHNT and CDR2 YENEEA. CDR3 size: 15 residues. Sequenced sample: blood. The TCR was taken from a man between 18 and 35 years old in good health. V gene TRBV11-3 combines with J gene TRBJ1-3, with D possibly TRBD1 on 5 matching bases. In nucleotides, the CDR3 is TGTGCCAGCAGCTTGGGGGGGACGGATGGAAACACCATATATTTT. This encodes CASSLGGTDGNTIYF.